This T cell receptor beta chain was sequenced during a study of T cells expressing NK-cell markers. For the study at large: The study drew TCR beta repertoires from sorted CD3+CD56+NKG2C+, CD3+CD56+NKG2C- and CD3+CD56-NKG2C+ T cells.

Overall study results and limits: Several donors' CD3+CD56-NKG2C+ cells were dominated by the same clonotypes.

The V gene's germline CDR1 is SGHVS and CDR2 FNYEAQ. There are 15 residues in the CDR3. Reanalyzing the 5' RACE reads, TCRdb keeps one entry per CDR3 protein, without DNA. The table lists roughly 350,000 distinct CDR3 sequences. Concerning this clonotype: Its antigen is as yet unknown.

What was sequenced was blood T cells: a sorted CD56 or NKG2C T cell subset, CD4+ or CD8+ T cells, or bulk PBMC T cells (not recorded which). The sequence was collected from a man aged 18-75 years in good health. The rearrangement joins TRBV7-6 to TRBJ2-5; with no DNA, the TCRdb D assignment of TRBD1 cannot be verified. The CDR3 loop is CASSSNTGAGETQYF.